This paragraph covers one T cell receptor beta chain sequence. This clone's antigen is unknown. No qualities accompany the bases; no much larger clone lies one base away. Taken with the paper, the label for time point translates to: cells obtained before transplantation from donor or recipient. CD3+CD4+ and CD3+CD8+ populations were FACS-sorted from unstimulated pre-transplant donor and recipient cells taken from spleen or lymph nodes. The data derive from a study of graft-versus-host responses after intestinal transplantation (dated by TCRdb to 2020 to 2023). Background on the whole study: The transplants that recipients got were multivisceral, liver-intestinal, or isolated intestinal. Donor T cell macrochimerism was defined as a peak of at least 4% donor T cells among recipient peripheral blood mononuclear cells. Every recipient was given anti-thymocyte globulin induction, then maintenance tacrolimus and steroids for 2 to 4 years. Rather than going through the commercial service, samples from a few later patients were sequenced in-house on an Illumina MiSeq and processed with MiXCR. Bulk TCR-beta CDR3 sequencing was used to track graft-versus-host and host-versus-graft alloreactive T cell clones in the graft, circulation and bone marrow after intestinal transplantation. A cohort of approximately 24 intestinal transplant recipients, including one retransplant, was enrolled, and 3 patients lacking pretransplant specimens were excluded. To identify alloreactive clones, pre-transplant mixed lymphocyte reaction products were sequenced and compared with unstimulated pre-transplant donor and recipient T cells. On the study overall, not on this receptor specifically: GvH clones were found in recipient bone marrow, and some of the GvH clones appeared earlier in ileal mucosa or blood, which is consistent with an intestinal mucosal origin. In patients with donor T cell macrochimerism, the allografts had high GvH to HvG T cell clonal ratios. The conclusions were limited by the relatively low number and heterogeneity of the intestinal transplant patients. Early after transplant, peak levels of circulating GvH clones were found to be associated with declines in HvG clones.

The method was the immunoSEQ multiplex PCR assay. For most patients, genomic DNA was isolated with the Qiagen DNeasy Blood and Tissue Kit and sent frozen to Adaptive Biotechnologies for TCR sequencing. For most patients, genomic DNA was subjected to high-throughput TCR-beta CDR3 sequencing by Adaptive Biotechnologies. In the source study's methods: Adaptive's ImmunoSEQ software supplied the TCR sequencing data for 18 patients, while MiXCR and VDJtools were used to process a few other patients. To correct CD4 versus CD8 sorting errors, any sequence found in both subsets at a frequency ratio below 5:1 was removed. CDR3 nucleotide sequences shared between donor and recipient were removed because the origin of such sequences could not be assigned. At least 2-fold expansion over unstimulated cells and a minimum CFSE-low frequency of 0.002% (template counts) or 0.001% (read counts) were required for clones to be classified as alloreactive. Clones were considered mappable if detected in sequenced pre-transplant spleen, lymph node, or MLR CFSE-low populations of the donor or recipient. Cumulative frequency of alloreactive clones was calculated as a percentage of all sequences weighted by copy number. TCRdb stores this immuneACCESS table with in-frame sequences only. Part of the clones is absent; in the studies checked, under half of the shortfall reflects unresolved V genes, and no reason is known for the rest. V, J and clone size reflect that table, while D and trimming were determined from the DNA. This sample gives just over 40,000 clones in total; about 95% of them show up just once. The ten largest clonotypes hold roughly 0.58% of the sample.

According to the germline V gene, CDR1 reads SGDLS and CDR2 reads YYNGEE. From V the trimming removes 4 bases and from J it removes 2 bases, while the gene matches leave 10 bases of the junction unaccounted for. The CDR3 runs 18 residues from the cysteine to the phenylalanine. The read is trimmed to its CDR3 DNA, 54 bases read in frame from base 1. This receptor chain uses TRBV9 and TRBJ2-5; 14 bases in between match TRBD2. Sequencing was performed on unstimulated CD8+ T cells sorted from spleen or lymph node cells, taken before transplant. The TCR comes from a human donor who was the organ donor for an intestinal transplant. Read as DNA, the sequence is TGTGCCAGCAGCACTCGACTAGCGGGGGGGCCTCTACAAGAGACCCAGTACTTC. It specifies CASSTRLAGGPLQETQYF.